These 3 T cell receptor beta chains originate from one sample sequenced in a study of blood T cell repertoires in COVID-19. Measured with immunoSEQ multiplex PCR; TCRdb has only the in-frame clones, and not every one. The sample includes about 190,000 clones, roughly 90% of them seen just once. Sample: peripheral blood. The receptors derive from a middle-aged man with acute or convalescent COVID-19.

The rearrangement links TRBV6-6 to TRBJ2-7; possible D gene TRBD2, 6 bases. This CDR3 contains 14 residues. CDR1 MNHNY and CDR2 SVGAGI come from the germline V gene (reference sequence). V shed 4 bases and J shed 6 bases, with 16 bases lying between them. The CDR3 region has the DNA TGTGCCAGCAGTTCCCCCAGGGAGGCAGGCGAGCAGTACGTC. It specifies CASSSPREAGEQYV.

The chain employs TRBV19 and TRBJ1-5, with D perhaps matching TRBD1 (6 bases). CDR3 size: 15 residues. The V gene lost 7 bases and the J gene lost 0 bases, with 13 bases spanning the gap. CDR1 LNHDA and CDR2 SQIVND come from the germline V gene (reference sequence). The CDR3 DNA reads as TGTGCCAGTATCCCAGGGGCCCATAGCAATCAGCCCCAGCATTTT. It yields the protein CASIPGAHSNQPQHF.

The rearrangement links TRBV7-9 to TRBJ2-1; tentative D call: TRBD1 (5 bases). This CDR3 contains 11 residues. Germline CDR1 is SEHNR and CDR2 is FQNEAQ (reference sequence). Trimming stripped 1 base from V and 11 bases from J, with 6 bases between. The CDR3 is CASSLGTKQFF. CDR3 nucleotide sequence: TGTGCCAGCAGCTTAGGGACAAAGCAGTTCTTC.